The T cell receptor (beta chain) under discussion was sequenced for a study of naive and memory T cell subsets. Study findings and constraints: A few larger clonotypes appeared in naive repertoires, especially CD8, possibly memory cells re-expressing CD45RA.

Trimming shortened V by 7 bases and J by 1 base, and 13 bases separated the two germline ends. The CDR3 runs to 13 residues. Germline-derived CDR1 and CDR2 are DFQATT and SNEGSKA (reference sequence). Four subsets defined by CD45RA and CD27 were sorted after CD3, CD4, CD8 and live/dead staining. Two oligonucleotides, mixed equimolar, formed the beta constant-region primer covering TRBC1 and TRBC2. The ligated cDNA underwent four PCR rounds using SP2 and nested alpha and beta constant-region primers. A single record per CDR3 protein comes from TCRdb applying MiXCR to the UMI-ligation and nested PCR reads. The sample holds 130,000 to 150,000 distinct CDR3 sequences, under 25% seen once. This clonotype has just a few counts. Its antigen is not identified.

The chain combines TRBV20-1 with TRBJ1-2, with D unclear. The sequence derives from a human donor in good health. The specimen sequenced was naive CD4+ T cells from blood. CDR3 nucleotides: TGCAGTGGCAGCGAATTTAATAACTATGGCTACACCTTC. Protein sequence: CSGSEFNNYGYTF.